This T cell receptor beta chain was captured by sequencing in a study of blood T cell repertoires in COVID-19. Study background: The analysed material was cDNA or gDNA that came from T cells, B-cell-depleted T cells, or PBMCs.

In its sample, this clone was seen a few times. The CDR3 totals 16 residues. With 3 bases removed from V and 2 bases from J, the gap between germline ends came to 17 bases. The V gene's germline CDR1 is MDHEN and CDR2 SYDVKM. Libraries were prepared by immunoSEQ multiplex PCR; TCRdb keeps only in-frame clonotypes and omits some of them. The data show about 95,000 clones, roughly four fifths seen once. While infection was still active, Seattle patients were enrolled and then followed longitudinally. The sequence came from an elderly man with COVID-19, enrolled during active disease. Sequenced material: peripheral blood. The gene calls are TRBV28 and TRBJ2-7; D gene unclear. CDR3 sequence reads: CASSFLIARLTYEQYF. CDR3 in DNA: TGTGCCAGCAGTTTTCTGATTGCTAGGCTGACCTACGAGCAGTACTTC.